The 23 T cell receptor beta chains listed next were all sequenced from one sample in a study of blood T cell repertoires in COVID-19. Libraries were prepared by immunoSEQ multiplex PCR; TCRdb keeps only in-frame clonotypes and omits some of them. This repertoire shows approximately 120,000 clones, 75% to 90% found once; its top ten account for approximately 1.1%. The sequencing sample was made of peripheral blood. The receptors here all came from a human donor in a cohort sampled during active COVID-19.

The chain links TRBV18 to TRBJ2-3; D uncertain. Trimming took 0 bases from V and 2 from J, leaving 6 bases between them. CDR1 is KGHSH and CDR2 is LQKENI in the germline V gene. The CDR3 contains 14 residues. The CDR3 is CASSPPLNTDTQYF. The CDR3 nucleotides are TGTGCCAGCTCACCACCCCTAAACACAGATACGCAGTATTTT.

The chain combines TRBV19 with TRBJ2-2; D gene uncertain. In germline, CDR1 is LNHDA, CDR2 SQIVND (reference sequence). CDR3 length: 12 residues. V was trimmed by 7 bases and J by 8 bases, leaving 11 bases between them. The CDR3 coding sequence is TGTGCCAGTAACTTTCGCGAGGGGGAGCTGTTTTTT. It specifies CASNFREGELFF.

CDR3 DNA sequence: TGTGCCAGCACAGGTGGCACAGATACGCAGTATTTT. Its protein product is CASTGGTDTQYF. J is TRBJ2-3 and V is TRBV19, with D maybe TRBD1 (5 bases). V lost 9 bases to trimming and J lost 1 base, with 8 bases between them. The CDR3 extends over 12 amino acids. Germline V gene data show CDR1 as LNHDA and CDR2 as SQIVND (reference sequence).

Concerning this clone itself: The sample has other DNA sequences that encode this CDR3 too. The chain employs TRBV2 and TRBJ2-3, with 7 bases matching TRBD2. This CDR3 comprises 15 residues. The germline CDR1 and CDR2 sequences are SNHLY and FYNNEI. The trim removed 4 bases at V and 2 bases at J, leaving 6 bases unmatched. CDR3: CASSGASGSTDTQYF. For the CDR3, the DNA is TGTGCCAGCAGTGGGGCTAGCGGTTCCACAGATACGCAGTATTTT. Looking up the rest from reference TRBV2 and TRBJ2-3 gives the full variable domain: EPEVTQTPSHQVTQMGQEVILRCVPISNHLYFYWYRQILGQKVEFLVSFYNNEISEKSEIFDDQFSVERPDGSNFTLKIRSTKLEDSAMYFCASSGASGSTDTQYFGPGTRLTVL.

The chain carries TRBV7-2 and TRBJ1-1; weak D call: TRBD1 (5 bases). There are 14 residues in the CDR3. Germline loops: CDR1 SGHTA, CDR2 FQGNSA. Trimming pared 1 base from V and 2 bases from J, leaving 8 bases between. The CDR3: CASSLGQSNTEAFF. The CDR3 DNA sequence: TGTGCCAGCAGCTTAGGACAGAGCAACACTGAAGCTTTCTTT.

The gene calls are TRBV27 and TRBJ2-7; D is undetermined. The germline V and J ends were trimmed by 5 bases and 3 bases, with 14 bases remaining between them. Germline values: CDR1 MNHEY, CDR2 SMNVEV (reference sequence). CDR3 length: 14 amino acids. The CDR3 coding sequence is TGTGCCAGCAGTCACAAAAATATGATCTACGAGCAGTACTTC. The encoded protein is CASSHKNMIYEQYF.

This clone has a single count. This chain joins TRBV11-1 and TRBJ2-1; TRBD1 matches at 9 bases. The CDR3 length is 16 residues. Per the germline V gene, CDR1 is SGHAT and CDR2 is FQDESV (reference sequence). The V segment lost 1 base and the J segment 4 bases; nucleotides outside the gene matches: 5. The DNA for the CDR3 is TGTGCCAGCAGCTTAGGGGACAGGGAAGTTTACAATGAGCAGTTCTTC. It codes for CASSLGDREVYNEQFF.

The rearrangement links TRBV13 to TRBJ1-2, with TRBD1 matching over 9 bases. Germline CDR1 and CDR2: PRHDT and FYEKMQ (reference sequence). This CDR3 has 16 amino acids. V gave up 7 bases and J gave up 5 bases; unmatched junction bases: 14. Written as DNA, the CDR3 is TGTGCCAGCACCGCGGACAGGGGCCGCCAAGGATATGGCTACACCTTC. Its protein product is CASTADRGRQGYGYTF.

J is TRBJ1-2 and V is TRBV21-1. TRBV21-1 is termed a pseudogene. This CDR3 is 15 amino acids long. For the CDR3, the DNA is TGTGCCAGCACCCTCGGGGTAGGGTATCGCTATGGCTACACCTTC. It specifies CASTLGVGYRYGYTF.

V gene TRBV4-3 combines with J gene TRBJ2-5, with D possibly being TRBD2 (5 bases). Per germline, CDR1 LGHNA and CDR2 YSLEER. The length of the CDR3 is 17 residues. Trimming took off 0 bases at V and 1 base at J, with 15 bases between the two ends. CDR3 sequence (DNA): TGCGCCAGCAGCCAAGAGCGGGCACTCGACCCCCAAGAGACCCAGTACTTC. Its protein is CASSQERALDPQETQYF.

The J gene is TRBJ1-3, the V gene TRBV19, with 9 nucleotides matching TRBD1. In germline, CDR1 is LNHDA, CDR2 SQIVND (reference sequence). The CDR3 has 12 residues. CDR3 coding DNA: TGTTGGGGACAGGGCTCTGGAAACACCATATATTTT. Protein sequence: CWGQGSGNTIYF.

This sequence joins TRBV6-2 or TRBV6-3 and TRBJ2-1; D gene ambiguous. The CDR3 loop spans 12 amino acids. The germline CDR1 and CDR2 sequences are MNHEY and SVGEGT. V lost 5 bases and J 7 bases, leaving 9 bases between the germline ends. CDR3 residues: CASSPAPNEQFF. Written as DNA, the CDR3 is TGTGCCAGCAGTCCCGCGCCGAATGAGCAGTTCTTC.

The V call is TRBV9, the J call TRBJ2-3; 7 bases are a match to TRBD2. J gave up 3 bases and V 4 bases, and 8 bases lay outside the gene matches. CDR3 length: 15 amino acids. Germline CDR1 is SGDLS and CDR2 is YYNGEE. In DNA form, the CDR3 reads TGTGCCAGCAGCTCCTCAGCGGGGATGACAGATACGCAGTATTTT. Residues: CASSSSAGMTDTQYF.

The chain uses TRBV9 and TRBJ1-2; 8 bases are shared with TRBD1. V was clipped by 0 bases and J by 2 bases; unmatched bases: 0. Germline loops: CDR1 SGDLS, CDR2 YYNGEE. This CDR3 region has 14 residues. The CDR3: CASSVGTGNYGYTF. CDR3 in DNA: TGTGCCAGCAGCGTAGGGACAGGGAACTATGGCTACACCTTC.

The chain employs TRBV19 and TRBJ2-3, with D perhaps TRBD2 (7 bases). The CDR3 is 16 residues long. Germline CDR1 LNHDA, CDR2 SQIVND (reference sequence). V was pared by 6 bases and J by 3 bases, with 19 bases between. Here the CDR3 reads CASRVRAGAPTDTQYF. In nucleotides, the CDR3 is TGTGCCAGTAGGGTGCGCGCGGGGGCTCCTACAGATACGCAGTATTTT.

CDR3 DNA: TGTGCCTGGTCTCTCACAGGGACCCACACTGAAGCTTTCTTT. This translates into CAWSLTGTHTEAFF. The chain carries TRBV30 and TRBJ1-1, with TRBD1 as a possible D gene (6 bases). This CDR3 contains 14 residues. Trimming stripped 5 bases from V and 3 bases from J, with 16 bases between. CDR1 and CDR2 from the germline V gene are GTSNPN and SVGIG (reference sequence).

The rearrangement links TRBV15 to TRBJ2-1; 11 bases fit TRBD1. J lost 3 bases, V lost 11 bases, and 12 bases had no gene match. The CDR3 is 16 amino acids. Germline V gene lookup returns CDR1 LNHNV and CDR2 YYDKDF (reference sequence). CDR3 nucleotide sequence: TGTGCCGCAGGACAGGGGGCACTCGGGATCTACAATGAGCAGTTCTTC. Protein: CAAGQGALGIYNEQFF. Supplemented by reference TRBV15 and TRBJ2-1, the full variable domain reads DAMVIQNPRYQVTQFGKPVTLSCSQTLNHNVMYWYQQKSSQAPKLLFHYYDKDFNNEADTPDNFQSRRPNTSFCFLDIRSPGLGDTAMYLCAAGQGALGIYNEQFFGPGTRLTVL.

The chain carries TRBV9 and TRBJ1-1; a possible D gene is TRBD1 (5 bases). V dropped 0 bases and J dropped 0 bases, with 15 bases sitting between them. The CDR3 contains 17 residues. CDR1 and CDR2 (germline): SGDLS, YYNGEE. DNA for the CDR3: TGTGCCAGCAGCGTAGGGGGCTCGGGAGGGTTGAACACTGAAGCTTTCTTT. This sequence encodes CASSVGGSGGLNTEAFF.

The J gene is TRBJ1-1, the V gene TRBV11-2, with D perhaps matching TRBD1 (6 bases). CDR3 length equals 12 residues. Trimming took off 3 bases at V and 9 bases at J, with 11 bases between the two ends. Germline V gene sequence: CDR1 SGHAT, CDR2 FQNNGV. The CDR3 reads CASSFPGTQAFF. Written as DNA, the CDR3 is TGTGCCAGCAGCTTCCCCGGGACACAAGCTTTCTTT. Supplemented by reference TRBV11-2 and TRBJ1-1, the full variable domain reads EAGVAQSPRYKIIEKRQSVAFWCNPISGHATLYWYQQILGQGPKLLIQFQNNGVVDDSQLPKDRFSAERLKGVDSTLKIQPAKLEDSAVYLCASSFPGTQAFFGQGTRLTVV.

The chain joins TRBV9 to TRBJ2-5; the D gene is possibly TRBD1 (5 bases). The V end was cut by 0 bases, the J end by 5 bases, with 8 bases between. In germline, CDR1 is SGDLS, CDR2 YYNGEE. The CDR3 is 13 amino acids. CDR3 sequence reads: CASSVGAGETQYF. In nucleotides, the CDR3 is TGTGCCAGCAGCGTAGGTGCAGGGGAGACCCAGTACTTC.

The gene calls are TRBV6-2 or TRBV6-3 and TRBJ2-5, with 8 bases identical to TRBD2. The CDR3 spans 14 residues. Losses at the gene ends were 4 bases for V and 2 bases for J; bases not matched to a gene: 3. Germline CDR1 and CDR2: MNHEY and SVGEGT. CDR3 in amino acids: CASSSGGDQETQYF. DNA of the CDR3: TGTGCCAGCAGTTCGGGGGGGGATCAAGAGACCCAGTACTTC.

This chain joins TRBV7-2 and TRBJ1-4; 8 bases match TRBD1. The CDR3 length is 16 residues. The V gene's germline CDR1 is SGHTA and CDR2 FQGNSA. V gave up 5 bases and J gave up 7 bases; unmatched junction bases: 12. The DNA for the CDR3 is TGTGCCAGCAGCCGGGACAGGCTCGGTGGGGGTGAAAAACTGTTTTTT. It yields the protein CASSRDRLGGGEKLFF.

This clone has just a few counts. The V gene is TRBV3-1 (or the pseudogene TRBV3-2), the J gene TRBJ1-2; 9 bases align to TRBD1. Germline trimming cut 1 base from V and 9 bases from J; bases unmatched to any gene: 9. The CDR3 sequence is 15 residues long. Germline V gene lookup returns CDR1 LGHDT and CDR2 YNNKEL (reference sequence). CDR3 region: CASSQASGTGPSYTF. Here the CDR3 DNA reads TGTGCCAGCAGCCAAGCTTCCGGGACAGGGCCCAGCTACACCTTC.